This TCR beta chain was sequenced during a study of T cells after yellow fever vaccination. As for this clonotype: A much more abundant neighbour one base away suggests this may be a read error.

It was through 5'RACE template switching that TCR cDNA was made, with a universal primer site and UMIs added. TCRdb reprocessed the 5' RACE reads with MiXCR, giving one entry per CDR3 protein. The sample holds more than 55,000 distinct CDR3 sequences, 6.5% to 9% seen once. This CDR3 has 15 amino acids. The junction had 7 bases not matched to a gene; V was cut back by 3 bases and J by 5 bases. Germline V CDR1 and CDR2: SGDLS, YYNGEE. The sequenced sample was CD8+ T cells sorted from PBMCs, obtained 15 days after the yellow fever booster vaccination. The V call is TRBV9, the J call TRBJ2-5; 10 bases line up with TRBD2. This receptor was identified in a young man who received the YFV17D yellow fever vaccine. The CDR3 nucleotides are TGTGCCAGCAGCGCCGGACTAGCGGCAGTTGAGACCCAGTACTTC. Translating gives CASSAGLAAVETQYF.